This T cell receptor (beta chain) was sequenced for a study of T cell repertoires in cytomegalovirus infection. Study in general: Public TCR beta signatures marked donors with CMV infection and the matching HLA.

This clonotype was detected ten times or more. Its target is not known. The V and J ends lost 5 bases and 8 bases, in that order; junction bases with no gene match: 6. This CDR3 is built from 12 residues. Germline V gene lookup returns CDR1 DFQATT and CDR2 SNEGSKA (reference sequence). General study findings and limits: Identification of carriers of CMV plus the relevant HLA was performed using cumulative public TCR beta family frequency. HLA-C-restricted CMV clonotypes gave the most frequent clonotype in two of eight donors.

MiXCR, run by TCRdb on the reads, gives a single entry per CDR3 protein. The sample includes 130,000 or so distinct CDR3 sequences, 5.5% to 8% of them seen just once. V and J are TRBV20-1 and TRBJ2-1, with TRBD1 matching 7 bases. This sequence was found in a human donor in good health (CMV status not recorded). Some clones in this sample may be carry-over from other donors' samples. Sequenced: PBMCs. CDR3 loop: CSAERTGHEQFF. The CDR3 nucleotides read TGCAGTGCTGAAAGGACAGGTCATGAGCAGTTCTTC.